This TCR beta chain appears in the sequencing data of a study of memory CD4+ T cells and cytomegalovirus serostatus. Whole-study context: Of the healthy Belgian adults, 9 were CMV seropositive and 20 to 30 seronegative.

In the original workflow: Out-of-frame sequences were removed, leaving a few million distinct TCRbeta sequences. Here immunoSEQ multiplex PCR was the method, and the copy in TCRdb shows in-frame clones only, minus some. That table is the source of V, J and clone size, and D and trimming were worked out from the DNA. The data hold around 50,000 clones, with approximately 78% observed a single time. Whole-study results and caveats: The CMV-associated TCR signature appears largely within the CD4+ memory repertoire.

In the case of this clone: Its antigen is unidentified.

V was shortened by 0 bases and J by 5 bases, with 16 bases between the two germline ends. From germline, CDR1 is SGHRS and CDR2 YFSETQ. This CDR3 spans 16 amino acids. The sort gate was single viable CD3+CD4+CD8-CD45RO+ cells for memory CD4+ T cells. The rearrangement uses TRBV5-1 and TRBJ2-3, with D perhaps TRBD1 or TRBD2 (5 bases each). The sequenced sample was memory CD4+ T cells from blood. The sequence was obtained from an adult in good health and CMV-seronegative. The chain's CDR3 is CASSLGTGGAVDTQYF. In DNA, the CDR3 is TGCGCCAGCAGCTTGGGTACTGGGGGAGCAGTAGATACGCAGTATTTT.